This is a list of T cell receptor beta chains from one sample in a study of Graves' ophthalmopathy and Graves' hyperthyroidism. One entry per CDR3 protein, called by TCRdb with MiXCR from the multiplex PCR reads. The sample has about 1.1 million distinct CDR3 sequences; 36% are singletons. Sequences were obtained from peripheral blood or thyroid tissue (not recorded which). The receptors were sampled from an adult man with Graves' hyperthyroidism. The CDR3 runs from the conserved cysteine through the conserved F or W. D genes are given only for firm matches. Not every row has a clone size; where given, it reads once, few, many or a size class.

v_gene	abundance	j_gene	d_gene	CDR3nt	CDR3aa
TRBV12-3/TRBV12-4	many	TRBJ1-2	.	TGTGCCAGCAGTTTTGGCCAGGGGACCAACTATGGCTACACCTTC	CASSFGQGTNYGYTF
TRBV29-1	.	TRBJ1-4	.	TGCAGCGTTGGGGCAGGGCAGGAAAAACTGTTTTTT	CSVGAGQEKLFF
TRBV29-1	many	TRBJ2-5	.	TGCAGCGTTGAAGAGCCCAGCGGAGACCTGGAGACCCAGTACTTC	CSVEEPSGDLETQYF
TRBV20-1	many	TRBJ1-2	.	TGCAGTGCTAGAGATTTGGGCTTGCCCTTCTGCACCTTC	CSARDLGLPFCTF
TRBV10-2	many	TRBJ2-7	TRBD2	TGCGCCAGTTCCCCTGCCCGCGGGAGCGGCCCCTACGAGCAGTACTTC	CASSPARGSGPYEQYF
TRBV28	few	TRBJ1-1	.	TGTGCCAGCAGTTTACCCACTGAAGCTTTCTTT	CASSLPTEAFF
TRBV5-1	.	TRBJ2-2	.	TGCGCCAGCAGCAGTCAGGGAGGTGCCACCGGGGAGCTGTTTTTT	CASSSQGGATGELFF
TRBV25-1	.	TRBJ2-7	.	TGTGCCAGCAGTGAAAGGTTCGGGCAGTACTTC	CASSERFGQYF
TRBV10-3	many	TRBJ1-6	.	TGTGCCATCAGTGAGTCGACGGTGGGCACACCCCTCCACTTT	CAISESTVGTPLHF
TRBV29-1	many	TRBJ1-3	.	TGCAGCGTTGGAGGGTTTGGAAACACCATATATTTT	CSVGGFGNTIYF
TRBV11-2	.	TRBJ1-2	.	TGTGCCAGCAGCTTAGCGAGGACTGGCTCCTATGGCCACACCTTC	CASSLARTGSYGHTF
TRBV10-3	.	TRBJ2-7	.	TGTGCCATCAGGAGGGCAGAACTCTACGAGCAGTACTTC	CAIRRAELYEQYF
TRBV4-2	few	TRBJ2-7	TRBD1	TGTGCCAGCAGCCAAGAATCGGGACAGGGGGCTTACGAGCAGTACTTC	CASSQESGQGAYEQYF
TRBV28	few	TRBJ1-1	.	TGTGCCAGCAATTCCCTACGGGGAAGGTTAACTGAAGCTTTCTTT	CASNSLRGRLTEAFF
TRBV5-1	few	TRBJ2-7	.	TGCGCCAGCAGCTTGGTTCCGGACGGTCCCGAGCAGTACTTC	CASSLVPDGPEQYF
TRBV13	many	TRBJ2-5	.	TGTGCCAGCAGCCCCGGACGGAACCAAGAGACCCAGTACTTC	CASSPGRNQETQYF
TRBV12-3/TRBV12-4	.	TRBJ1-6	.	TGTGCCAGCCGGGGGGCGCAGGGAACTTCACCCCTCCACTTT	CASRGAQGTSPLHF
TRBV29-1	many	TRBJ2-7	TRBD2	TGCAGCGTTGAAAAGGGTAGCGGGAGCTACGAGCAGTACTTC	CSVEKGSGSYEQYF
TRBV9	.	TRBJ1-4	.	TGTGCCAGCAGCTCCCTGGGGGGGCTCGCTAATGAAAAACTGTTTTTT	CASSSLGGLANEKLFF
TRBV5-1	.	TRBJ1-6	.	TGCGCCAGCAGCTTGAGGACTGCAGATAGCAATTCACCCCTCCACTTT	CASSLRTADSNSPLHF
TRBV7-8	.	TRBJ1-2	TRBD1	TGTGCCAGCAGCTTAGGGCAGACAGGGGGCGGCTATGGCTACACCTTC	CASSLGQTGGGYGYTF
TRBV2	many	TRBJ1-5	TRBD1	TGTGCCAGCAGGGGACAGGGCTTTAGCAATCAGCCCCAGCATTTT	CASRGQGFSNQPQHF
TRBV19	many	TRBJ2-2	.	TGTGCCAGTAGTTTGGCTGGTGGCGGGGAGCTGTTTTTT	CASSLAGGGELFF
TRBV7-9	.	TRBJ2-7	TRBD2	TGTGCCAGCAGCCAAGATACCGGCGGGAGCGGTTCACTCTACGAGCAGTACTTC	CASSQDTGGSGSLYEQYF
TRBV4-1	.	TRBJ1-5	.	TGCGCCAGCAGCCAAGTCCTAGGGGTTCCCAATCAGCCCCAGCATTTT	CASSQVLGVPNQPQHF
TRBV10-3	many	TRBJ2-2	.	TGTGCCATCTCAGGATCGAACACCGGGGAGCTGTTTTTT	CAISGSNTGELFF
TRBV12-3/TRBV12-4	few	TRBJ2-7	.	TGTGCCAGCAGCTCTACGACTCGCCGAACCTACGAGCAGTACTTC	CASSSTTRRTYEQYF
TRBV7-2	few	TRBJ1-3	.	TGTGCCAGCAGCTCTAGGGGGAGACCATTGATCGGGGACACCATATATTTT	CASSSRGRPLIGDTIYF
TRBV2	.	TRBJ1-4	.	TGTGCCAGCAGTGGTATGGGCGCGGAAAAACTGTTTTTT	CASSGMGAEKLFF
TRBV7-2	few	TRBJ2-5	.	TGTGCCAGCAGCTTAGATCAGGGATCGGGGACCCAGTACTTC	CASSLDQGSGTQYF
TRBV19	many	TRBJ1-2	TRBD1	TGTGCCAGTAGCCCCAGGGGGGTTAACTATGGCTACACCTTC	CASSPRGVNYGYTF
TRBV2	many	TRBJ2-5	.	TGTGCCAGCAGTTCCGTGGACATAAACCAAGAGACCCAGTACTTC	CASSSVDINQETQYF
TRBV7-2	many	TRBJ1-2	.	TGTGCCAGCAGCTTGATCAGTGATAACTATGGCTACACCTTC	CASSLISDNYGYTF
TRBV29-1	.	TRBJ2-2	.	TGCAGCGTTGATGGCGGGACAAGAACCGGGGAGCTGTTTTTT	CSVDGGTRTGELFF
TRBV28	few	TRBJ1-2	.	TGTGCCAGCAGTTTAGTGGGGTTCTCTAACTATGGCTACACCTTC	CASSLVGFSNYGYTF
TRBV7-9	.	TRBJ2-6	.	TGTGCCAGCAAAGACGGGGGATCGGAGTCTGAAGCTTTC	CASKDGGSESEAF
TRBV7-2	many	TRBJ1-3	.	TGTGCCAGCAGCTTAGCTTCAGGGCAAGGAAACACCATATATTTT	CASSLASGQGNTIYF
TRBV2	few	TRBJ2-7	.	TGTGCCAGCACGGATAATACTATAGAGCAGTACTTC	CASTDNTIEQYF
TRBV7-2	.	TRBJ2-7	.	TGTGCCAGCAGCCCGACCGGGACGAGCTCCTACGAGCAGTACTTC	CASSPTGTSSYEQYF
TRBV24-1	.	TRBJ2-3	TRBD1	TGTGCCACCAGTGACCCCGGGACAGGGGACGCCACAGATACGCAGTATTTT	CATSDPGTGDATDTQYF
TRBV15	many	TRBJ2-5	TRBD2	TGTGCCACCAGCAGAGAGTTCCTACCGCCAGCGGGAGAAGAGACCCAGTACTTC	CATSREFLPPAGEETQYF
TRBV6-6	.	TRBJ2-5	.	TGTGCCAGCAGTTACTCTACTGGGGTTCTGGGGGAGACCCAGTACTTC	CASSYSTGVLGETQYF